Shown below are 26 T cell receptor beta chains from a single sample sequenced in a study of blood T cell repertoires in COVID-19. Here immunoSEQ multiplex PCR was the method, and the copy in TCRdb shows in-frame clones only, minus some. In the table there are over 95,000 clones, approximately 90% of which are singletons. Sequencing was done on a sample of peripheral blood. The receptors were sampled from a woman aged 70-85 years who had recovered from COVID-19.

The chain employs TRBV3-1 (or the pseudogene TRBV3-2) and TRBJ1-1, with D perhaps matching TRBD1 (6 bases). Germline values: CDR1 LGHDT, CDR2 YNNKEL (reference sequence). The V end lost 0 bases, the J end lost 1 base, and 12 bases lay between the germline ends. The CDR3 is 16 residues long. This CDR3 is CASSQEVGRGNTEAFF. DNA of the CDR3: TGTGCCAGCAGCCAAGAAGTGGGCAGGGGGAACACTGAAGCTTTCTTT.

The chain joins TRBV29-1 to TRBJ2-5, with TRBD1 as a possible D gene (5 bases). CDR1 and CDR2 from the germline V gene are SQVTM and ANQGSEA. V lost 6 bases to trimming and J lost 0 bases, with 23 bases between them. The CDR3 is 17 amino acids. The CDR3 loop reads CSVTWPRQQPYQETQYF. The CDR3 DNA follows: TGCAGCGTCACCTGGCCCCGACAGCAACCGTACCAAGAGACCCAGTACTTC.

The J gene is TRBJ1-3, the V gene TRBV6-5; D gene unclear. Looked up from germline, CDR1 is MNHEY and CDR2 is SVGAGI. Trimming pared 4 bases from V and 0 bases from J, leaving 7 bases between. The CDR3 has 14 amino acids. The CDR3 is CASSSVLSGNTIYF. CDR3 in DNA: TGTGCCAGCAGTTCCGTACTCTCTGGAAACACCATATATTTT.

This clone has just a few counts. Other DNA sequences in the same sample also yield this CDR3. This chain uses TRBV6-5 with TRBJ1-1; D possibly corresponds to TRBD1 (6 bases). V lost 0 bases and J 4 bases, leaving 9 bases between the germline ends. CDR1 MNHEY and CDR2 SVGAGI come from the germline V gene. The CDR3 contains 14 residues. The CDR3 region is CASSYSRGGTEAFF. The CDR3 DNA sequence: TGTGCCAGCAGTTACTCGCGAGGGGGCACTGAAGCTTTCTTT.

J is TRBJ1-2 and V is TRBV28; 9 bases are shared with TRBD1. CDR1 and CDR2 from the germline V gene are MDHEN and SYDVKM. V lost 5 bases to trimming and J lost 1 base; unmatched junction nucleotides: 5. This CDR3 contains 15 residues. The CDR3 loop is CASSLQGALNYGYTF. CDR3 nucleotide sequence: TGTGCCAGCAGTCTACAGGGGGCGCTTAACTATGGCTACACCTTC.

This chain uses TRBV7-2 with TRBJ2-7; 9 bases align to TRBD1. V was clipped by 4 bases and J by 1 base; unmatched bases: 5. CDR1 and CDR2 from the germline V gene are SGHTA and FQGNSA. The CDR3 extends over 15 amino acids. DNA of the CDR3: TGTGCCAGCAGCTCAGCCGGGACAGGGTCCTACGAGCAGTACTTC. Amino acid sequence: CASSSAGTGSYEQYF.

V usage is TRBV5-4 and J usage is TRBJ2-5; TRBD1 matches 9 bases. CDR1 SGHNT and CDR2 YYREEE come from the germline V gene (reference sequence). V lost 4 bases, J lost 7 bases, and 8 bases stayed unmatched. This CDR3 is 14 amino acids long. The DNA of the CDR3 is TGTGCCAGCAGCGCGCTGGACAGGGGTGGGACCCAGTACTTC. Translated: CASSALDRGGTQYF.

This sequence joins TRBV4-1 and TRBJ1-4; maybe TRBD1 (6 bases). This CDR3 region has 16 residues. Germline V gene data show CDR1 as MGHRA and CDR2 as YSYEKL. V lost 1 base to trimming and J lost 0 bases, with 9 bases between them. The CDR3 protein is CASSQAGQPTNEKLFF. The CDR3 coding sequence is TGCGCCAGCAGCCAAGCAGGACAGCCAACTAATGAAAAACTGTTTTTT.

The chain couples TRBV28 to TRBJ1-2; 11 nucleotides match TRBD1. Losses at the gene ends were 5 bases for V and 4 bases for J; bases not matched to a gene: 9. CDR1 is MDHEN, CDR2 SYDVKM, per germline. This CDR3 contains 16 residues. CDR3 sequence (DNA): TGTGCCAGCAGTCAACCGGGACAGGGGGTGATCTATGGCTACACCTTC. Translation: CASSQPGQGVIYGYTF.

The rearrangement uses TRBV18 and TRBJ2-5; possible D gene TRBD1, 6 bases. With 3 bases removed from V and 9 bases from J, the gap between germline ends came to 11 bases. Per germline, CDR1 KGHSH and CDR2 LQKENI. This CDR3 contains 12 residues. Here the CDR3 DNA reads TGTGCCAGCTCACCCGTACAGGGAGCCCAGTACTTC. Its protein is CASSPVQGAQYF. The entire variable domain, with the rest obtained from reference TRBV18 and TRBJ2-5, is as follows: NAGVMQNPRHLVRRRGQEARLRCSPMKGHSHVYWYRQLPEEGLKFMVYLQKENIIDESGMPKERFSAEFPKEGPSILRIQQVVRGDSAAYFCASSPVQGAQYFGPGTRLLVL.

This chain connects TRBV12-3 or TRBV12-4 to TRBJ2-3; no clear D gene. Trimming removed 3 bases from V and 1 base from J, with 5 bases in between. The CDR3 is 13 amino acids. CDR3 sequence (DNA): TGTGCCAGCAGTTTTCGGGGCACAGATACGCAGTATTTT. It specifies CASSFRGTDTQYF.

In DNA form, the CDR3 reads TGTGCCAGCAGCTTAGAAGTATGGGGGACAGGGGTCCGCAATGAGCAGTTCTTC. It codes for CASSLEVWGTGVRNEQFF. J is TRBJ2-1 and V is TRBV7-2; 10 positions agree with TRBD1. In germline, CDR1 is SGHTA, CDR2 FQGNSA. The CDR3 consists of 18 residues. J lost 6 bases, V lost 1 base, and 12 bases had no gene match.

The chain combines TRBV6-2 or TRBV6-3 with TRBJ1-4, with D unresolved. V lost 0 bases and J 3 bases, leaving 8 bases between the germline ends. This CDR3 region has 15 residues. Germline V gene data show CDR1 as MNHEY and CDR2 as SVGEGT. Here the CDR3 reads CASSYSGSPNEKLFF. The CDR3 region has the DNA TGTGCCAGCAGTTACTCTGGGAGTCCTAATGAAAAACTGTTTTTT.

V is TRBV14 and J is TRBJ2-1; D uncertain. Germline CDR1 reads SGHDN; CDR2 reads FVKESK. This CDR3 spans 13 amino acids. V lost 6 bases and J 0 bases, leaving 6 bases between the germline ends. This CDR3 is CASSVYSYNEQFF. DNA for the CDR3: TGTGCCAGCAGTGTATACTCCTACAATGAGCAGTTCTTC.

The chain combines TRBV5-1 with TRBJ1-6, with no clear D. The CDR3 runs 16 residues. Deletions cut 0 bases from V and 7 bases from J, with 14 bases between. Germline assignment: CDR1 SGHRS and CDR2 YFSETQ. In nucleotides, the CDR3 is TGCGCCAGCAGCTTGGCCGGCCCCCGGCGGAATTCACCCCTCCACTTT. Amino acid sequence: CASSLAGPRRNSPLHF.

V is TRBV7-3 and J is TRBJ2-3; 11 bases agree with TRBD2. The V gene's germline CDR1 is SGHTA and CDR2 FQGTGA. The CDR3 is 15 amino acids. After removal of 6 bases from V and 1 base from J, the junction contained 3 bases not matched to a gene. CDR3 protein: CASSRLAGRTDTQYF. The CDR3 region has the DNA TGTGCCAGCAGTCGACTAGCGGGGCGCACAGATACGCAGTATTTT.

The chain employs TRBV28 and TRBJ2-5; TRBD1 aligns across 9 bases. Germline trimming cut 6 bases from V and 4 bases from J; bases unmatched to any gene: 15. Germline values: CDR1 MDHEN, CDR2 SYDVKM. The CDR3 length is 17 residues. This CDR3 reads CASSLGQGRGLGETQYF. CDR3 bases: TGTGCCAGCAGCCTCGGACAGGGGAGAGGTTTGGGAGAGACCCAGTACTTC.

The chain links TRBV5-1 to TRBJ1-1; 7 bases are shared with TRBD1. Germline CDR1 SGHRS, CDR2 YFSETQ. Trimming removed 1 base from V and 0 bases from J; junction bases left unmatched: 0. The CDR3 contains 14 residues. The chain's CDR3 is CASSLTGVNTEAFF. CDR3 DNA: TGCGCCAGCAGCTTGACAGGGGTGAACACTGAAGCTTTCTTT.

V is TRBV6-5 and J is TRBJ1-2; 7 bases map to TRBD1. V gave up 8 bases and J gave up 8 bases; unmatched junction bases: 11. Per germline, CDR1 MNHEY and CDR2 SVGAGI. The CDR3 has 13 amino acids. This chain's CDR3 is CASRDREPKGYTF. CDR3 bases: TGTGCCAGCCGAGACAGGGAACCAAAGGGCTACACCTTC.

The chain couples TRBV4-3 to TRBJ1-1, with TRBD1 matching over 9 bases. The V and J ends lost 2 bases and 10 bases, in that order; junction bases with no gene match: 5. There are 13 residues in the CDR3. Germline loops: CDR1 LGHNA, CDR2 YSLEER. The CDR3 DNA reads TGCGCCAGCAGCCAATCAGGGGGACAGGGAGCTTTCTTT. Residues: CASSQSGGQGAFF.

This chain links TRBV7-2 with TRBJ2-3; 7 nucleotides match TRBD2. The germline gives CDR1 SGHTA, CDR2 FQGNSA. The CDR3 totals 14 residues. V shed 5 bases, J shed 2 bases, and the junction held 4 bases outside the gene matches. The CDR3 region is CASSRGLLTDTQYF. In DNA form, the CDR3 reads TGTGCCAGCAGCCGGGGACTACTCACAGATACGCAGTATTTT. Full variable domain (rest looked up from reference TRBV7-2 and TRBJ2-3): GAGVSQSPSNKVTEKGKDVELRCDPISGHTALYWYRQSLGQGLEFLIYFQGNSAPDKSGLPSDRFSAERTGGSVSTLTIQRTQQEDSAVYLCASSRGLLTDTQYFGPGTRLTVL.

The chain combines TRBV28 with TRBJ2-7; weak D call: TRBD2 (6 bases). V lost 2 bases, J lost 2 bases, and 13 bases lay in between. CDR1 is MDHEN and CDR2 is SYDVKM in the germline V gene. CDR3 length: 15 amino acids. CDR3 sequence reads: CASSLARAGPYEQYF. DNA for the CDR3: TGTGCCAGCAGTTTAGCGAGAGCGGGCCCCTACGAGCAGTACTTC.

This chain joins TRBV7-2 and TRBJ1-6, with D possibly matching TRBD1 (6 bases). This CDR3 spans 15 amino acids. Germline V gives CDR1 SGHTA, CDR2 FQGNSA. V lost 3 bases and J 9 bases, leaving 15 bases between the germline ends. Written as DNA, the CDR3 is TGTGCCAGCAGCTTCTACCAGGGGCCGACTTCACCCCTCCACTTT. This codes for CASSFYQGPTSPLHF. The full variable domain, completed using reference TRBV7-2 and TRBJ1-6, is GAGVSQSPSNKVTEKGKDVELRCDPISGHTALYWYRQSLGQGLEFLIYFQGNSAPDKSGLPSDRFSAERTGGSVSTLTIQRTQQEDSAVYLCASSFYQGPTSPLHFGNGTRLTVT.

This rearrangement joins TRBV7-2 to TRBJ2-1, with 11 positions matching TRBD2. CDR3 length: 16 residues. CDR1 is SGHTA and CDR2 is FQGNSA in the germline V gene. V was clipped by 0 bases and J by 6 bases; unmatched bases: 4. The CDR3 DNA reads TGTGCCAGCAGCTTAGCACTCGGGACTAGCGGCAATGAGCAGTTCTTC. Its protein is CASSLALGTSGNEQFF. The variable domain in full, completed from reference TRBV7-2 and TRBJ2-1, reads GAGVSQSPSNKVTEKGKDVELRCDPISGHTALYWYRQSLGQGLEFLIYFQGNSAPDKSGLPSDRFSAERTGGSVSTLTIQRTQQEDSAVYLCASSLALGTSGNEQFFGPGTRLTVL.

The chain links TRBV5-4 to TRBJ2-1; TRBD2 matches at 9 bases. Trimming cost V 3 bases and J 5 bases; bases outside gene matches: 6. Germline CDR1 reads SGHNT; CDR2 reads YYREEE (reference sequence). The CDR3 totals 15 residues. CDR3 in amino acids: CASSSGLALHNEQFF. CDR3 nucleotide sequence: TGTGCCAGCAGCTCTGGACTAGCGCTCCACAATGAGCAGTTCTTC. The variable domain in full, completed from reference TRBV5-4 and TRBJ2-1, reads ETGVTQSPTHLIKTRGQQVTLRCSSQSGHNTVSWYQQALGQGPQFIFQYYREEENGRGNFPPRFSGLQFPNYSSELNVNALELDDSALYLCASSSGLALHNEQFFGPGTRLTVL.

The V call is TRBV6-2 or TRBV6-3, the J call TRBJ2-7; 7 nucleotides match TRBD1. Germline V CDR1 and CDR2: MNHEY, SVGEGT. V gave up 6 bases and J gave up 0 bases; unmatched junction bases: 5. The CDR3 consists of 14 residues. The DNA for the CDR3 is TGTGCCAGCAGCGACAGGGAAAGCTCCTACGAGCAGTACTTC. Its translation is CASSDRESSYEQYF.